Listed here are 29 T cell receptor beta chains from one sample, sequenced in a study of regulatory T cells in long-lasting Graves disease. Time point indicated: newly diagnosed GD, antithyroid drugs for less than 3 months. TCR sequences were obtained from RNA taken from PBMCs. Investigators prepared the TCR beta libraries by applying iRepertoire HTBI primers and Arm-PCR of CDR3 regions. TCRdb reprocessed the multiplex PCR reads with MiXCR, giving one entry per CDR3 protein. Of 530,000 or so distinct CDR3 sequences listed, roughly a sixth are singletons. The sample was also linked to a second study, of T cells in Graves' hyperthyroidism and ophthalmopathy.

The specimen was peripheral blood mononuclear cells (PBMCs), collected at new diagnosis, from a patient treated with antithyroid drugs. Receptor source: a man aged 18 to 29 with Graves disease.

This rearrangement joins TRBV5-1 to TRBJ1-6; D not resolved. The CDR3 contains 15 residues. V shed 4 bases and J shed 8 bases, with 16 bases lying between them. Germline CDR1 is SGHRS and CDR2 is YFSETQ. The CDR3, as DNA: TGCGCCAGCAGCCTCGGAGGGCTGCTGGATTCACCCCTCCACTTT. Translation: CASSLGGLLDSPLHF.

The chain has TRBV12-3 or TRBV12-4 and TRBJ1-5; 7 bases agree with TRBD1. The CDR3 extends over 17 amino acids. J lost 0 bases, V lost 4 bases, and 9 bases had no gene match. The CDR3: CASSSRQGTYSNQPQHF. In nucleotides, the CDR3 is TGTGCCAGCAGTTCCCGACAGGGCACTTATAGCAATCAGCCCCAGCATTTT.

This clonotype was detected ten times or more. The genes are TRBV27 and TRBJ2-3; 11 bases align to TRBD2. CDR3 length equals 15 residues. After removal of 6 bases from V and 4 bases from J, the junction contained 6 bases not matched to a gene. CDR1 is MNHEY, CDR2 SMNVEV, per germline (reference sequence). Here the CDR3 reads CASRTSGSGADTQYF. In nucleotides, the CDR3 is TGTGCCAGCAGAACTAGCGGGAGTGGGGCAGATACGCAGTATTTT.

J is TRBJ1-5 and V is TRBV19, with a possible D match to TRBD1 (6 bases). V was trimmed by 5 bases and J by 7 bases, leaving 15 bases between them. This CDR3 contains 14 residues. Germline V CDR1 and CDR2: LNHDA, SQIVND (reference sequence). CDR3 region: CASSVQGTGQPQHF. Written as DNA, the CDR3 is TGTGCCAGTAGTGTTCAGGGTACAGGGCAGCCCCAGCATTTT.

This clonotype was seen only a few times. A far larger clone is only one base removed, so a read error is likely. The V and J genes are TRBV6-2 or TRBV6-3 and TRBJ2-7; the D is unclear. CDR1 and CDR2 (germline): MNHEY, SVGEGT. The CDR3 sequence is 12 residues long. Trimming pared 7 bases from V and 0 bases from J, leaving 7 bases between. This CDR3 is CASTESSYEQYF. The CDR3 coding sequence is TGTGCCAGCACCGAAAGCTCCTACGAGCAGTACTTC.

This clonotype was counted a few times. The chain combines TRBV27 with TRBJ2-5; D gene unclear. The CDR3 covers 12 residues. Trimming shortened V by 4 bases and J by 1 base, and 4 bases separated the two germline ends. Germline V gene data show CDR1 as MNHEY and CDR2 as SMNVEV (reference sequence). In DNA form, the CDR3 reads TGTGCCAGCAGTTCCAGCCAAGAGACCCAGTACTTC. This gives the protein CASSSSQETQYF.

This clonotype has at least ten counts. The V call is TRBV11-3, the J call TRBJ2-1; weak D call: TRBD1 (5 bases). V shed 6 bases and J shed 1 base, with 16 bases lying between them. CDR3 length: 16 amino acids. Germline CDR1 reads SGHNT; CDR2 reads YENEEA. In DNA, the CDR3 is TGTGCCAGCAGTCCCCACGCAGGGTCTTCCTACAATGAGCAGTTCTTC. Translating it yields CASSPHAGSSYNEQFF.

V usage is TRBV19 and J usage is TRBJ2-2; 10 bases agree with TRBD2. Germline CDR1 LNHDA, CDR2 SQIVND (reference sequence). Losses at the gene ends were 7 bases for V and 6 bases for J; bases not matched to a gene: 11. CDR3 size: 16 residues. In DNA form, the CDR3 reads TGTGCCAGTACCGAGGGGCTAGCGGGAGTATCCGGGGAGCTGTTTTTT. Its translation is CASTEGLAGVSGELFF.

The chain is built from TRBV4-1 and TRBJ1-2, with 7 positions matching TRBD1. The CDR3 has 14 amino acids. V gave up 0 bases and J gave up 4 bases; unmatched junction bases: 2. Germline V lookup: CDR1 MGHRA, CDR2 YSYEKL. The chain's CDR3 is CASSQEPGGYGYTF. CDR3 in DNA: TGCGCCAGCAGCCAAGAGCCAGGGGGCTATGGCTACACCTTC.

This clonotype was detected many times. The chain has TRBV28 and TRBJ2-3; 12 nucleotides align to TRBD2. Trimming removed 5 bases from V and 1 base from J; junction bases left unmatched: 16. Germline loops: CDR1 MDHEN, CDR2 SYDVKM. There are 20 residues in the CDR3. In DNA form, the CDR3 reads TGTGCCAGCAGTCCCGGGCTAGCGGGAGGGCCCTTACTCCGCACAGATACGCAGTATTTT. Residues: CASSPGLAGGPLLRTDTQYF. Full variable domain (missing parts from reference TRBV28 and TRBJ2-3): DVKVTQSSRYLVKRTGEKVFLECVQDMDHENMFWYRQDPGLGLRLIYFSYDVKMKEKGDIPEGYSVSREKKERFSLILESASTNQTSMYLCASSPGLAGGPLLRTDTQYFGPGTRLTVL.

The sample holds a few counts of this clonotype. The chain employs TRBV24-1 and TRBJ2-1; a possible D gene is TRBD2 (6 bases). V was shortened by 9 bases and J by 9 bases, with 26 bases between the two germline ends. This CDR3 comprises 16 residues. From germline, CDR1 is KGHDR and CDR2 SFDVKD. The CDR3 reads CATDIKRAPTLGEQFF. The CDR3 coding sequence is TGTGCCACCGACATAAAGCGGGCGCCCACCTTGGGTGAGCAGTTCTTC.

This clonotype showed up just a few times. The chain has TRBV18 and TRBJ1-4; D ambiguous. The germline V and J ends were trimmed by 5 bases and 6 bases, with 7 bases remaining between them. Per germline, CDR1 KGHSH and CDR2 LQKENI. The CDR3 contains 12 residues. The CDR3 protein is CASSGSDEKLFF. CDR3 nucleotides: TGTGCCAGCTCAGGGTCGGATGAAAAACTGTTTTTT. The whole variable domain, filled in from reference TRBV18 and TRBJ1-4, reads NAGVMQNPRHLVRRRGQEARLRCSPMKGHSHVYWYRQLPEEGLKFMVYLQKENIIDESGMPKERFSAEFPKEGPSILRIQQVVRGDSAAYFCASSGSDEKLFFGSGTQLSVL.

This clonotype was picked up a small number of times. This chain connects TRBV4-1 to TRBJ1-5; TRBD1 aligns across 8 bases. Germline V gives CDR1 MGHRA, CDR2 YSYEKL. After removal of 1 base from V and 0 bases from J, the junction contained 5 bases not matched to a gene. The CDR3 runs 17 residues. This chain's CDR3 is CASSQATGAHSNQPQHF. The CDR3 DNA follows: TGCGCCAGCAGCCAAGCGACAGGGGCCCATAGCAATCAGCCCCAGCATTTT.

This clonotype has a count of ten or more. This rearrangement joins TRBV27 to TRBJ2-7, with 13 bases aligning to TRBD2. This CDR3 has 16 residues. Germline CDR1 reads MNHEY; CDR2 reads SMNVEV (reference sequence). V gave up 5 bases and J gave up 7 bases; unmatched junction bases: 11. As DNA, the CDR3 is TGTGCCAGCAGTCCCACCGGACTAGCGGGAGTCCATGAGCAGTACTTC. It encodes CASSPTGLAGVHEQYF.

This clonotype has just a few counts. This chain joins TRBV18 and TRBJ2-7, with TRBD2 matching 8 bases. Unmatched junction bases numbered 10, after V lost 3 bases and J lost 9 bases. The CDR3 totals 14 residues. From germline, CDR1 is KGHSH and CDR2 LQKENI. Written as DNA, the CDR3 is TGTGCCAGCTCACCGGGACTAGGCGCTTCGGGGCAGTACTTC. Translating it yields CASSPGLGASGQYF.

Here the CDR3 reads CASSEAGTALGYEQYF. The CDR3 nucleotides read TGTGCCAGCAGTGAAGCGGGGACAGCTTTGGGTTACGAGCAGTACTTC. The genes are TRBV6-4 and TRBJ2-7; D possibly uses TRBD1 or TRBD2 (7 bases each). The germline V gene encodes CDR1 MRHNA and CDR2 SNTAGT. With 3 bases removed from V and 4 bases from J, the gap between germline ends came to 19 bases. The CDR3 spans 16 residues.

The V call is TRBV5-1, the J call TRBJ2-1; D is possibly TRBD2 (5 bases). This CDR3 region has 15 residues. From germline, CDR1 is SGHRS and CDR2 YFSETQ. The V and J ends lost 4 bases and 1 base respectively, with 12 bases between them. Here the CDR3 DNA reads TGCGCCAGCAGCGGAACTAGTATTTCCTACAATGAGCAGTTCTTC. Protein product: CASSGTSISYNEQFF.

V is TRBV5-1 and J is TRBJ2-3, with D perhaps TRBD1 (5 bases). Germline V CDR1 and CDR2: SGHRS, YFSETQ. The CDR3 is 16 amino acids. V was pared by 4 bases and J by 5 bases, with 20 bases between. CDR3 protein: CASSRTQGSTRDTQYF. DNA of the CDR3: TGCGCCAGCAGCCGGACGCAGGGAAGCACACGAGATACGCAGTATTTT.

This clonotype came up many times. A junction end diverges from the germline sequence, so it may reflect a read error. The chain combines TRBV5-1 with TRBJ2-5; 14 bases agree with TRBD2. Germline V gives CDR1 SGHRS, CDR2 YFSETQ. The CDR3 extends over 15 amino acids. CDR3 loop: CASSPGTSGSETQYF. CDR3 in DNA: TGTGCCAGCAGCCCAGGGACTAGCGGGAGTGAGACCCAGTACTTC.

The J gene is TRBJ1-2, the V gene TRBV19, with TRBD1 matching over 7 bases. CDR1 is LNHDA and CDR2 is SQIVND in the germline V gene (reference sequence). The CDR3 sequence is 14 residues long. J gave up 2 bases and V 4 bases, and 4 bases lay outside the gene matches. The CDR3 DNA follows: TGTGCCAGTAGTAAGGACAGGAGAAACTATGGCTACACCTTC. It specifies CASSKDRRNYGYTF.

V gene TRBV20-1 combines with J gene TRBJ1-2; no definite D call. The CDR3 is 13 amino acids. The germline V gene has CDR1 DFQATT and CDR2 SNEGSKA (reference sequence). Trimming removed 3 bases from V and 5 bases from J, with 13 bases in between. The CDR3 bases are TGCAGTGCTAGCACCCCGGGGATTTATGGCTACACCTTC. The encoded protein is CSASTPGIYGYTF.

A few counts support this clonotype. The V call is TRBV7-3, the J call TRBJ2-7, with 10 bases identical to TRBD2. CDR3 length: 14 residues. CDR1 and CDR2 from the germline V gene are SGHTA and FQGTGA. Germline trimming cut 5 bases from V and 7 bases from J; bases unmatched to any gene: 8. The CDR3 coding sequence is TGTGCCAGCAGCCCGTTCCCGACTAGCGGGGAGCAGTACTTC. Protein sequence: CASSPFPTSGEQYF.

This clonotype was observed at least ten times. This chain links TRBV6-2 or TRBV6-3 with TRBJ2-7; 9 bases fit TRBD1. The CDR3 has 13 residues. The ends lost 0 bases at V and 6 bases at J; junction bases unmatched: 0. The germline V gene encodes CDR1 MNHEY and CDR2 SVGEGT. CDR3: CASSYSDRGEQYF. Here the CDR3 DNA reads TGTGCCAGCAGTTACTCGGACAGGGGCGAGCAGTACTTC.

This clonotype was seen more than once but under ten times. The rearrangement links TRBV20-1 to TRBJ1-1; D is uncertain. The CDR3 contains 13 residues. Germline V gene data show CDR1 as DFQATT and CDR2 as SNEGSKA (reference sequence). Trimming removed 1 base from V and 3 bases from J, with 9 bases in between. CDR3 amino acids: CSARAGEDTEAFF. In DNA form, the CDR3 reads TGCAGTGCTAGAGCTGGGGAAGACACTGAAGCTTTCTTT.

The chain uses TRBV6-5 and TRBJ2-1; 12 bases are shared with TRBD2. CDR1 MNHEY and CDR2 SVGAGI come from the germline V gene. With 8 bases clipped from V and 7 bases from J, the junction kept 9 bases outside the gene matches. The CDR3 contains 15 residues. CDR3 sequence reads: CASGSLAGGRNEQFF. The CDR3 coding sequence is TGTGCCAGCGGTTCCCTAGCGGGAGGGCGGAATGAGCAGTTCTTC.

This clonotype showed up many times. The chain has TRBV3-1 and TRBJ1-1; no definite D call. V lost 1 base and J lost 2, with 2 bases in between. The CDR3 loop spans 12 amino acids. The V gene's germline CDR1 is LGHDT and CDR2 YNNKEL (reference sequence). For the CDR3, the DNA is TGTGCCAGCAGCCAAGCCAACACTGAAGCTTTCTTT. Translating it yields CASSQANTEAFF.

The rearrangement uses TRBV20-1 and TRBJ2-1, with 7 bases matching TRBD2. The CDR3 length is 18 residues. CDR1 and CDR2 (germline): DFQATT, SNEGSKA (reference sequence). V lost 0 bases and J lost 8; bases outside the gene matches: 19. The CDR3 DNA is TGCAGTGCTAGAGATCGTAAGCCCGGGACTCCGGCGGGGGATGAGCAGTTCTTC. This sequence encodes CSARDRKPGTPAGDEQFF.

This clonotype was counted at least ten times. The chain recombines TRBV28 with TRBJ1-5; D perhaps matches TRBD1 (6 bases). V lost 6 bases and J 7 bases, leaving 19 bases between the germline ends. Per germline, CDR1 MDHEN and CDR2 SYDVKM. The CDR3 is 15 residues long. CDR3 sequence: CASRLSAGARQPQHF. The CDR3 bases are TGTGCCAGCAGGCTATCCGCGGGGGCCAGGCAGCCCCAGCATTTT.

In this sample, this clonotype turned up many times. The DNA of the CDR3 is TGTGCCAGCAGCCCCAGACAGGGGGCGACCACTGAAGCTTTCTTT. This sequence encodes CASSPRQGATTEAFF. V and J are TRBV28 and TRBJ1-1; 10 nucleotides agree with TRBD1. Germline CDR1 reads MDHEN; CDR2 reads SYDVKM. This CDR3 has 15 residues. V gave up 6 bases and J gave up 4 bases; unmatched junction bases: 8.